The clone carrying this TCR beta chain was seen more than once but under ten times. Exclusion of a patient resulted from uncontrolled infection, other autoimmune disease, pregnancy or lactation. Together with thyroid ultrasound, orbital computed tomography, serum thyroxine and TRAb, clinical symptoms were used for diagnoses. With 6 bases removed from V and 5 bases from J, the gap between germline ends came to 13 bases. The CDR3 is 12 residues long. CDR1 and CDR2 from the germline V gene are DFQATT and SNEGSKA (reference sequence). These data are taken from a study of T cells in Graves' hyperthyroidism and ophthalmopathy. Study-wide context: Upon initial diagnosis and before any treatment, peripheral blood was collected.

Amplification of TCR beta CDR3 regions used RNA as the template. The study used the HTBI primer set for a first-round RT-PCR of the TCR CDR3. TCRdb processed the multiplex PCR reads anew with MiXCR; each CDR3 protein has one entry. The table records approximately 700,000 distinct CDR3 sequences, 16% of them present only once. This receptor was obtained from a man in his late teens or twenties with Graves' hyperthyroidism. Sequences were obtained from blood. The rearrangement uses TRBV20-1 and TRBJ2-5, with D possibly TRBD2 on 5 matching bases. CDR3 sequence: CSAYPSYETQYF. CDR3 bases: TGCAGTGCGTACCCTAGCTACGAGACCCAGTACTTC.